These T cell receptor beta chains were read from a single sample in a study of blood T cell repertoires in COVID-19. The repertoire was sequenced with immunoSEQ multiplex PCR; TCRdb's copy has only in-frame clones and lacks some. The data show about 150,000 clones, approximately 73% seen once. Sequencing was carried out using peripheral blood. Receptors originate from a woman aged 80 or older with acute or convalescent COVID-19. CDR3s include the opening cysteine and the closing phenylalanine or tryptophan. Fields, in order: D gene, J gene, V gene, clone size, CDR3 DNA, CDR3 protein. D genes are given only for firm matches. Some rows mark clone size as missing; the rest say once, few, many or name a class of expanded clone.

NA | TRBJ1-4 | TRBV9 | NA | TGTGCCAGCAGCGTAGGACAGGCCGCAACTAATGAAAAACTGTTTTTT | CASSVGQAATNEKLFF
NA | TRBJ1-6 | TRBV7-3 | once | TGTGCCAGCAGCTTTGGCCGCAATTCACCCCTCCACTTT | CASSFGRNSPLHF
NA | TRBJ1-2 | TRBV21-1 | once | TGTGCCAGCTTTAACATTTCCGGGACAGGGAACGACTATGGCTACACCTTC | CASFNISGTGNDYGYTF
NA | TRBJ1-5 | TRBV30 | many | TGTGCCTGGAGTCCCGGACAGTTGAGCAATCAGCCCCAGCATTTT | CAWSPGQLSNQPQHF
TRBD1 | TRBJ2-7 | TRBV6-2/TRBV6-3 | NA | TGTGCCAGCAGTTACCAACATCCCAGGGGACAGGGAAGCGAGCAGTACTTC | CASSYQHPRGQGSEQYF
NA | TRBJ1-2 | TRBV5-6 | NA | TGTGCCAGCAGCTTGGGTTGGTTAGCAGGGGACGAGTACTATGGCTACACCTTC | CASSLGWLAGDEYYGYTF
NA | TRBJ2-2 | TRBV18 | once | TGTGCCAGCTCACTGGACAGAAACACCGGGGAGCTGTTTTTT | CASSLDRNTGELFF
NA | TRBJ1-1 | TRBV3-1/TRBV3-2 | NA | TGTGCCAGCAGCCCCAATCCGGGGGGGTTGTGGGAAGCTTTCTTT | CASSPNPGGLWEAFF
NA | TRBJ2-5 | TRBV14 | NA | TGTGCCAGCAGCCAAGCCGCTGCGGCCCAGTACTTC | CASSQAAAAQYF
TRBD2 | TRBJ2-1 | TRBV7-2 | NA | TGTGCCAGCAGCTTGGGGCTAGCGGGCTACAATGAGCAGTTCTTC | CASSLGLAGYNEQFF
TRBD1 | TRBJ1-2 | TRBV5-1 | few | TGCGCCAGCAGCCTTACAGGGGAATATGGCTACACCTTC | CASSLTGEYGYTF
TRBD1 | TRBJ2-2 | TRBV5-4 | NA | TGTGCCAGCAGCTACATGGGACAGGGGAACACCGGGGAGCTGTTTTTT | CASSYMGQGNTGELFF
TRBD1 | TRBJ1-6 | TRBV6-6 | NA | TGTGCCAGCCGGACAGGGGTGGGTTCACCCCTCCACTTT | CASRTGVGSPLHF
TRBD2 | TRBJ2-2 | TRBV4-2 | NA | TGTGCCAGCAGCCAAGATGTGGCGGGGACTAGCGGCACCGGGGAGCTGTTTTTT | CASSQDVAGTSGTGELFF
TRBD1 | TRBJ2-3 | TRBV2 | once | TGTGCCAGCACCGAGGGGGCCGTCTATGCTACGCAGTATTTT | CASTEGAVYATQYF
NA | TRBJ1-1 | TRBV7-8 | NA | TGTGCCAGCAGCTCCGGGGGGAACACTGAAGCTTTCTTT | CASSSGGNTEAFF